This T cell receptor (beta chain) was found in a study of blood T cell repertoires in COVID-19. Turning to the study itself: Italy, Spain and the United States were the sources of the convalescent and acute COVID-19 samples. T cells, B-cell-depleted T cells, or PBMCs provided the cDNA or gDNA that served as material.

Trimming cost V 4 bases and J 3 bases; bases outside gene matches: 7. Germline V gene data show CDR1 as LGHNA and CDR2 as YNFKEQ. CDR3 length: 16 residues. Per the authors' pipeline: The authors estimated nucleated cell counts from reference gene primer amplification. Sequencing used immunoSEQ multiplex PCR; TCRdb keeps in-frame clones, though not all of them. V, J and clone size derive from that table, while D and trimming were established from the DNA sequence. This table holds 250,000 to 300,000 clones, around four fifths found once. V gene TRBV4-2 combines with J gene TRBJ1-3, with 9 positions matching TRBD1. The sample consisted of peripheral blood. This TCR was recovered from a man aged 55 to 70 who had recovered from COVID-19. The chain's CDR3 is CASSLSGQGFGNTIYF. In DNA form, the CDR3 reads TGTGCCAGCAGCCTCTCGGGACAGGGCTTTGGAAACACCATATATTTT.